The T cell receptor (beta chain) under discussion was sequenced for a study of CD8+CD57+ T cells in acquired aplastic anemia. The use of genomic DNA as template underpinned the TCR beta VDJ and CDR3 profiling. Using its own MiXCR run on the reads, TCRdb lists one record per CDR3 protein. The sample consists of about 420,000 distinct CDR3 sequences, 55% to 75% of them appearing once. Regarding this clonotype: A read error may be the cause here, since a much bigger clone is one base away.

Germline V gene sequence: CDR1 LGHNA, CDR2 YSLEER. CDR3 size: 16 residues. The source of this sequence is a human donor in good health, serving as a control. Material: sorted CD4+, CD8+, or CD8+CD57+ T cells (not recorded which) from PBMCs. V usage is TRBV4-3 and J usage is TRBJ2-1; D possibly matches TRBD1 or TRBD2 (6 bases each). The CDR3 coding sequence is TGCGCCGGCAGCCAAGTCGGCGGGGTAGGGGGCAATGAGCAGTTCTTC. It encodes CAGSQVGGVGGNEQFF.